The next 3 T cell receptor beta chains were all read from a single sample in a study of cytotoxic CD8 clonotypes in ibrutinib-treated CLL. The protocol was immunoSEQ multiplex PCR, while the TCRdb copy is restricted to in-frame clones and leaves out a portion. The sample holds over 250,000 clones, roughly four fifths seen once. The specimen was PBMCs, collected at disease progression, from a patient treated with ibrutinib. These receptors were taken from a human donor with chronic lymphocytic leukemia.

This clone was seen only a few times. V and J are TRBV29-1 and TRBJ2-7; D is unclear. CDR1 and CDR2 from the germline V gene are SQVTM and ANQGSEA. The V end was cut by 1 base, the J end by 1 base, with 11 bases between. The CDR3 is made up of 14 amino acids. CDR3 sequence reads: CSVEGWQTSYEQYF. Written as DNA, the CDR3 is TGCAGCGTTGAAGGGTGGCAGACATCCTACGAGCAGTACTTC.

This clone was seen just once. The CDR3 DNA sequence: TGTGCCAGCAGCTTAGTGATCCGGGGAGATACGCAGTATTTT. Protein: CASSLVIRGDTQYF. The rearrangement uses TRBV11-2 and TRBJ2-3; possible D gene TRBD2, 5 bases. The V end lost 1 base, the J end lost 5 bases, and 10 bases lay between the germline ends. Germline CDR1 reads SGHAT; CDR2 reads FQNNGV. The CDR3 is 14 residues long.

This chain uses TRBV5-1 with TRBJ2-3, with 11 positions matching TRBD2. V dropped 3 bases and J dropped 3; count of bases not matched to a gene: 3. The CDR3 runs 15 residues. CDR1 is SGHRS, CDR2 YFSETQ, per germline. The chain's CDR3 is CASSSLAGGTDTQYF. The CDR3 DNA reads as TGCGCCAGCAGCTCCTTAGCGGGGGGGACAGATACGCAGTATTTT.